This T cell receptor beta chain was observed in a study of blood T cells in healthy people across ages. As for this clonotype: Its matching antigen is unknown.

Alongside a J-beta primer mix, a sample-barcoded 5' primer served in a second PCR lasting 7 to 11 cycles. MiXCR was run by TCRdb on the 5' RACE reads, yielding one entry per CDR3 protein. The sample lists 1.5 million to 2 million distinct CDR3 sequences; around 36% were seen once. The people who gave samples were healthy Caucasians from Russia, aged about 6 to 95. Broader study findings: As age increased, TCR beta diversity per million T cells fell in a roughly linear fashion.

The ends lost 8 bases at V and 2 bases at J; junction bases unmatched: 7. Germline assignment: CDR1 DFQATT and CDR2 SNEGSKA (reference sequence). There are 13 residues in the CDR3. The sequenced sample consisted of blood. This TCR came from a woman aged 30 to 39 in good health. V and J are TRBV20-1 and TRBJ2-7, with TRBD1 identical over 9 bases. In nucleotides, the CDR3 is TGCAGTACCGGACAGGGGTTACCCTACGAGCAGTACTTC. Translation: CSTGQGLPYEQYF.